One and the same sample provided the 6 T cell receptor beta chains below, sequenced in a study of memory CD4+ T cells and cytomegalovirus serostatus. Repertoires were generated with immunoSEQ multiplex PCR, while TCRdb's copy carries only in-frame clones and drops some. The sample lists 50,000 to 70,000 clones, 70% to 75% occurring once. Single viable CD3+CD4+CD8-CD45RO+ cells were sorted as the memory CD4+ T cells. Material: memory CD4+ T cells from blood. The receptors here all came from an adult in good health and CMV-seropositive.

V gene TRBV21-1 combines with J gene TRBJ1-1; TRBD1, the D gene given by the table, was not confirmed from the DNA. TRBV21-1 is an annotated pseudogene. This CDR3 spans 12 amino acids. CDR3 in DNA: TGTGCCAGCAGCAAGCAGGATACTGAAGCTTTCTTT. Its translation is CASSKQDTEAFF.

The CDR3 loop is CASSSSVGYNEQFF. The CDR3 coding sequence is TGTGCCAGCAGTTCGTCCGTTGGGTACAATGAGCAGTTCTTC. This sequence joins TRBV27 and TRBJ2-1, with D uncertain. Germline CDR1 reads MNHEY; CDR2 reads SMNVEV (reference sequence). The CDR3 runs 14 residues. V was pared by 4 bases and J by 4 bases, with 11 bases between.

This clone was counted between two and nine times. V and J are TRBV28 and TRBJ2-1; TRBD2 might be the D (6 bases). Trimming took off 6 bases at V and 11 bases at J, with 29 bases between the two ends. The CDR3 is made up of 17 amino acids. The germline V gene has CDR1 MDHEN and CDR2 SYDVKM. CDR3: CASRPRQSGLRIWKQFF. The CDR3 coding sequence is TGTGCCAGCAGGCCGCGCCAATCGGGACTCCGAATATGGAAGCAGTTCTTC.

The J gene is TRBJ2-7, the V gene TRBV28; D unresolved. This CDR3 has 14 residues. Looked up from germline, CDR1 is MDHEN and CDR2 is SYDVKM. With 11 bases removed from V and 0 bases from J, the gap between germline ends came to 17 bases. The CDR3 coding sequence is TGTGCCGCCACCCCCGCAGGTAGCTCCTACGAGCAGTACGTC. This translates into CAATPAGSSYEQYV.

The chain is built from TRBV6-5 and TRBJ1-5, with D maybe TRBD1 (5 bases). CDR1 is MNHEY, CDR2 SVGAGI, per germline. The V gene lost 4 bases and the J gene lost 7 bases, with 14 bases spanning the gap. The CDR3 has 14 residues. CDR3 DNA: TGTGCCAGCAGTTCCGCGGACGGGGGGCAGCCCCAGCATTTT. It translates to CASSSADGGQPQHF.

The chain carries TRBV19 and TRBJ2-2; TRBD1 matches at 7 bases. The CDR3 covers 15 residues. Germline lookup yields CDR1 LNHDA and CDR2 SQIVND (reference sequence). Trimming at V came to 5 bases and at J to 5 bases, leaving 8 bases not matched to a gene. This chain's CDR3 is CASSHTQGWTGELFF. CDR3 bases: TGTGCCAGTAGTCACACACAGGGGTGGACCGGGGAGCTGTTTTTT. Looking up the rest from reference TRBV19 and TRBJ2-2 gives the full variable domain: DGGITQSPKYLFRKEGQNVTLSCEQNLNHDAMYWYRQDPGQGLRLIYYSQIVNDFQKGDIAEGYSVSREKKESFPLTVTSAQKNPTAFYLCASSHTQGWTGELFFGEGSRLTVL.